The clone carrying this T cell receptor beta chain was detected a few times. Its antigen is unidentified. The sample comes from a study of vaccination and CD4 T cells after COVID-19. Treatment reported: 10-day PBMC culture with coronavirus spike peptide pools or control peptides (ViraFEST assay). Researchers collected the unexposed donor's CD4+ T cells before the COVID-19 pandemic (2011-2018). V was pared by 1 base and J by 7 bases, with 14 bases between. The V gene's germline CDR1 is SGHVS and CDR2 FQNEAQ. This CDR3 comprises 15 residues. An Oncomine TCR Beta short-read assay was used to sequence the DNA from cultured CD4+ T cells. Researchers extracted genomic DNA from CD4+ T cells that had been cultured. TCRdb recomputed calls from the PCR reads with MiXCR, one row per CDR3 protein. The table has about 9,200 distinct CDR3 sequences, around 37% seen once.

The sequenced sample consisted of CD4+ T cells from blood, cultured in vitro. The J gene is TRBJ1-5, the V gene TRBV7-8; perhaps TRBD1 as D (5 bases). The sequence was obtained from a human donor in good health. The CDR3 loop is CASSLVTARGQPQHF. Written as DNA, the CDR3 is TGTGCCAGCAGCTTAGTGACAGCCCGCGGGCAGCCCCAGCATTTT.